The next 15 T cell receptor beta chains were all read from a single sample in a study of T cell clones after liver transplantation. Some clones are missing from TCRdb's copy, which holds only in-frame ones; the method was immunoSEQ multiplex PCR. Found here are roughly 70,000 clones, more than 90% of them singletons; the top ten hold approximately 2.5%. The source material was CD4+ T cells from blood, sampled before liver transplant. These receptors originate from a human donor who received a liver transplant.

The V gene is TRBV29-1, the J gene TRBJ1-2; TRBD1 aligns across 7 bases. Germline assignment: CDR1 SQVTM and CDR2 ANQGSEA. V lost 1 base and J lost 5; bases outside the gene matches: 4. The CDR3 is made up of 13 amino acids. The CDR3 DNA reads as TGCAGCGTTGAAGTAGGCAGGGGGTATGGCTACACCTTC. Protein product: CSVEVGRGYGYTF.

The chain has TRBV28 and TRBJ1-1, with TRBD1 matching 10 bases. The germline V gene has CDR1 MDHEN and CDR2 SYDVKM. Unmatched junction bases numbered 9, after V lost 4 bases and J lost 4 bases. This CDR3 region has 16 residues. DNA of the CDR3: TGTGCCAGCAGTTCGGGACAGGGGTGGGATAGCACTGAAGCTTTCTTT. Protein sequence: CASSSGQGWDSTEAFF.

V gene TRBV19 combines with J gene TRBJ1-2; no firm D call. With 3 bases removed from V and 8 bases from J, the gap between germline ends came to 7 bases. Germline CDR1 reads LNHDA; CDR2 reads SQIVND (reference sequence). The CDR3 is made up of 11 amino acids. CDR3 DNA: TGTGCCAGTAGTATCGGCCCGGGCTACACCTTC. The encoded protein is CASSIGPGYTF.

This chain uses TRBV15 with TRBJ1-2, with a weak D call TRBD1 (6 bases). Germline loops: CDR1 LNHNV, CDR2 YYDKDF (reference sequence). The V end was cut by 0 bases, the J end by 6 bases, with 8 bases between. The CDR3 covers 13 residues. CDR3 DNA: TGTGCCACCAGCAGAGACAGGGGAGATGGCTACACCTTC. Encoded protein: CATSRDRGDGYTF.

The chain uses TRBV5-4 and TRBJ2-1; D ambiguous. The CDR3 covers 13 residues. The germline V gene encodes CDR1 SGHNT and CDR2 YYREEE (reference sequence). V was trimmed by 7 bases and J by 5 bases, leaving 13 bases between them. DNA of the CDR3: TGTGCCAGCGCCCCGCAATGGGACAATGAGCAGTTCTTC. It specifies CASAPQWDNEQFF.

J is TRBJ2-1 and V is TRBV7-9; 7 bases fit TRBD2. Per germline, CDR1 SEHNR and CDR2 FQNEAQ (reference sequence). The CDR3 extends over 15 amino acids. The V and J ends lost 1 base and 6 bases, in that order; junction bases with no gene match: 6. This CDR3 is CASSLDGGSFNEQFF. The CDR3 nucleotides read TGTGCCAGCAGCTTAGATGGCGGGAGTTTCAATGAGCAGTTCTTC.

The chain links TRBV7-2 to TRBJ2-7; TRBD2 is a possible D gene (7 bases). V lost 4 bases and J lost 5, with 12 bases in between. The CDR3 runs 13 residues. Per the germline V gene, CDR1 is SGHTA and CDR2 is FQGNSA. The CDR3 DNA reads TGTGCCAGCAGCTCGGGCGGGGGCAACGAGCAGTACTTC. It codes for CASSSGGGNEQYF. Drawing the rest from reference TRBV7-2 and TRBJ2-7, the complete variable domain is GAGVSQSPSNKVTEKGKDVELRCDPISGHTALYWYRQSLGQGLEFLIYFQGNSAPDKSGLPSDRFSAERTGGSVSTLTIQRTQQEDSAVYLCASSSGGGNEQYFGPGTRLTVT.

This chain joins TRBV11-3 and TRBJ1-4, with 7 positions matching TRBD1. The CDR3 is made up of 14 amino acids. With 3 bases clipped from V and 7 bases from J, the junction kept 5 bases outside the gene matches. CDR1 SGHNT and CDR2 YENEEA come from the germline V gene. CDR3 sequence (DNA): TGTGCCAGCAGCTTCAGGGGGTTTGGTGAAAAACTGTTTTTT. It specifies CASSFRGFGEKLFF.

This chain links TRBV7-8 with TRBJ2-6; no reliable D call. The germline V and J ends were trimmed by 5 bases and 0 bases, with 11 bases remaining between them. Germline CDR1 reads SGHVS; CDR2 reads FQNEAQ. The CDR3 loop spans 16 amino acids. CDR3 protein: CASSTSSFSGANVLTF. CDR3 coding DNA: TGTGCCAGCAGCACCAGCTCCTTCTCTGGGGCCAACGTCCTGACTTTC.

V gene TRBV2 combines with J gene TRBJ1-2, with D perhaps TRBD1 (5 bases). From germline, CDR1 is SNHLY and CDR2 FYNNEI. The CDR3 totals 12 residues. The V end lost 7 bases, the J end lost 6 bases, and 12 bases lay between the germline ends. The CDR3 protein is CASILGQDGYTF. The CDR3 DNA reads TGTGCCAGCATCCTGGGGCAGGATGGCTACACCTTC.

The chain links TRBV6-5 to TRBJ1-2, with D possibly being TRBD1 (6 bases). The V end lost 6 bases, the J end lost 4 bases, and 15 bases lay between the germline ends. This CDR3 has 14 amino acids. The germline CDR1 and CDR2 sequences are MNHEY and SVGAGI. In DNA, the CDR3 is TGTGCCAGCAGGCAACCCGGACAGCTCTATGGCTACACCTTC. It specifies CASRQPGQLYGYTF.

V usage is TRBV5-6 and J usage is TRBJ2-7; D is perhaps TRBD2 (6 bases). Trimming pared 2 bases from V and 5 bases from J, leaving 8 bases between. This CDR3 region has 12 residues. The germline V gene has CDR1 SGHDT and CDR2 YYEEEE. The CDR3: CASSLLANEQYF. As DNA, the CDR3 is TGTGCCAGCAGCTTACTAGCAAACGAGCAGTACTTC.

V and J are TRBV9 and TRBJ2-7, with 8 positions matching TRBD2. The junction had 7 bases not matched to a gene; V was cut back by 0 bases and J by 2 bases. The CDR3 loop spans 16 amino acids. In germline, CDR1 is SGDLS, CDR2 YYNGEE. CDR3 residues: CASSVGPSGLTYEQYF. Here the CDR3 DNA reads TGTGCCAGCAGCGTAGGGCCTAGCGGGTTAACCTACGAGCAGTACTTC.

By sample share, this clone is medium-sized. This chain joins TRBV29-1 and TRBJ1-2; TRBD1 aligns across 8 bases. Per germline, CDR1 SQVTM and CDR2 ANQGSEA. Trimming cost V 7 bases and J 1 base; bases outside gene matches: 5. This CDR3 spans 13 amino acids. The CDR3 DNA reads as TGCAGCGACTCGACAGGGGATAACTATGGCTACACCTTC. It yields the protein CSDSTGDNYGYTF.

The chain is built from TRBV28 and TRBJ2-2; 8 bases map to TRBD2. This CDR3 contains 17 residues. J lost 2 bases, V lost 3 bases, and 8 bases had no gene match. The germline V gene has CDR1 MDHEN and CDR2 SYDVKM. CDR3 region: CASSLMVSGANTGELFF. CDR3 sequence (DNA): TGTGCCAGCAGTTTGATGGTTAGCGGGGCAAACACCGGGGAGCTGTTTTTT.